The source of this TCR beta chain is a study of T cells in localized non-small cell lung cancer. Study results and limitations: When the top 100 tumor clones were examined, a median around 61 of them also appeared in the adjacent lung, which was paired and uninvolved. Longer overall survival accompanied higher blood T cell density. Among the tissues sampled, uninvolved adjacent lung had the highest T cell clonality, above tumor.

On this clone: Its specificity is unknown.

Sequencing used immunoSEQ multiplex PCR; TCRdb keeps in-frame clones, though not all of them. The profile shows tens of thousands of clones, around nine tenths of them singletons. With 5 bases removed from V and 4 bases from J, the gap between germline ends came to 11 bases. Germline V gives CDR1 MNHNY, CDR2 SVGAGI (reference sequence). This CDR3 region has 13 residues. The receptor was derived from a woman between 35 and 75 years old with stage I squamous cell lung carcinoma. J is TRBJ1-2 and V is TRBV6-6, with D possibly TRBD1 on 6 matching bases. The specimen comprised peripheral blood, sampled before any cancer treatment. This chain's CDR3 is CASSPWTAYGYTF. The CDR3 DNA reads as TGTGCCAGCAGTCCATGGACAGCCTATGGCTACACCTTC.